This T cell receptor beta chain is from a study of identical twins. Study results and limitations: The study found excess low generation probability among twin-shared out-of-frame alpha sequences.

V dropped 4 bases and J dropped 6 bases, with 9 bases sitting between them. CDR3 length equals 12 residues. Germline V CDR1 and CDR2: SGHKS, YYEKEE (reference sequence). Comment on this clonotype: Its cognate antigen is unknown.

TCRdb re-derived calls from the 5' RACE reads in MiXCR, one entry per CDR3 protein. Here the sample spans about 900,000 distinct CDR3 sequences, 12% being singletons. The sample also formed part of further work on yellow fever vaccine responses in identical twins.

The clonotype was recovered from a woman in her late teens or twenties in good health. V and J are TRBV5-5 and TRBJ2-3; perhaps D is TRBD1 or TRBD2 (5 bases each). Material: PBMCs. DNA for the CDR3: TGTGCCAGCAGCCCAGAGGGGGATACGCAGTATTTT. As protein: CASSPEGDTQYF.